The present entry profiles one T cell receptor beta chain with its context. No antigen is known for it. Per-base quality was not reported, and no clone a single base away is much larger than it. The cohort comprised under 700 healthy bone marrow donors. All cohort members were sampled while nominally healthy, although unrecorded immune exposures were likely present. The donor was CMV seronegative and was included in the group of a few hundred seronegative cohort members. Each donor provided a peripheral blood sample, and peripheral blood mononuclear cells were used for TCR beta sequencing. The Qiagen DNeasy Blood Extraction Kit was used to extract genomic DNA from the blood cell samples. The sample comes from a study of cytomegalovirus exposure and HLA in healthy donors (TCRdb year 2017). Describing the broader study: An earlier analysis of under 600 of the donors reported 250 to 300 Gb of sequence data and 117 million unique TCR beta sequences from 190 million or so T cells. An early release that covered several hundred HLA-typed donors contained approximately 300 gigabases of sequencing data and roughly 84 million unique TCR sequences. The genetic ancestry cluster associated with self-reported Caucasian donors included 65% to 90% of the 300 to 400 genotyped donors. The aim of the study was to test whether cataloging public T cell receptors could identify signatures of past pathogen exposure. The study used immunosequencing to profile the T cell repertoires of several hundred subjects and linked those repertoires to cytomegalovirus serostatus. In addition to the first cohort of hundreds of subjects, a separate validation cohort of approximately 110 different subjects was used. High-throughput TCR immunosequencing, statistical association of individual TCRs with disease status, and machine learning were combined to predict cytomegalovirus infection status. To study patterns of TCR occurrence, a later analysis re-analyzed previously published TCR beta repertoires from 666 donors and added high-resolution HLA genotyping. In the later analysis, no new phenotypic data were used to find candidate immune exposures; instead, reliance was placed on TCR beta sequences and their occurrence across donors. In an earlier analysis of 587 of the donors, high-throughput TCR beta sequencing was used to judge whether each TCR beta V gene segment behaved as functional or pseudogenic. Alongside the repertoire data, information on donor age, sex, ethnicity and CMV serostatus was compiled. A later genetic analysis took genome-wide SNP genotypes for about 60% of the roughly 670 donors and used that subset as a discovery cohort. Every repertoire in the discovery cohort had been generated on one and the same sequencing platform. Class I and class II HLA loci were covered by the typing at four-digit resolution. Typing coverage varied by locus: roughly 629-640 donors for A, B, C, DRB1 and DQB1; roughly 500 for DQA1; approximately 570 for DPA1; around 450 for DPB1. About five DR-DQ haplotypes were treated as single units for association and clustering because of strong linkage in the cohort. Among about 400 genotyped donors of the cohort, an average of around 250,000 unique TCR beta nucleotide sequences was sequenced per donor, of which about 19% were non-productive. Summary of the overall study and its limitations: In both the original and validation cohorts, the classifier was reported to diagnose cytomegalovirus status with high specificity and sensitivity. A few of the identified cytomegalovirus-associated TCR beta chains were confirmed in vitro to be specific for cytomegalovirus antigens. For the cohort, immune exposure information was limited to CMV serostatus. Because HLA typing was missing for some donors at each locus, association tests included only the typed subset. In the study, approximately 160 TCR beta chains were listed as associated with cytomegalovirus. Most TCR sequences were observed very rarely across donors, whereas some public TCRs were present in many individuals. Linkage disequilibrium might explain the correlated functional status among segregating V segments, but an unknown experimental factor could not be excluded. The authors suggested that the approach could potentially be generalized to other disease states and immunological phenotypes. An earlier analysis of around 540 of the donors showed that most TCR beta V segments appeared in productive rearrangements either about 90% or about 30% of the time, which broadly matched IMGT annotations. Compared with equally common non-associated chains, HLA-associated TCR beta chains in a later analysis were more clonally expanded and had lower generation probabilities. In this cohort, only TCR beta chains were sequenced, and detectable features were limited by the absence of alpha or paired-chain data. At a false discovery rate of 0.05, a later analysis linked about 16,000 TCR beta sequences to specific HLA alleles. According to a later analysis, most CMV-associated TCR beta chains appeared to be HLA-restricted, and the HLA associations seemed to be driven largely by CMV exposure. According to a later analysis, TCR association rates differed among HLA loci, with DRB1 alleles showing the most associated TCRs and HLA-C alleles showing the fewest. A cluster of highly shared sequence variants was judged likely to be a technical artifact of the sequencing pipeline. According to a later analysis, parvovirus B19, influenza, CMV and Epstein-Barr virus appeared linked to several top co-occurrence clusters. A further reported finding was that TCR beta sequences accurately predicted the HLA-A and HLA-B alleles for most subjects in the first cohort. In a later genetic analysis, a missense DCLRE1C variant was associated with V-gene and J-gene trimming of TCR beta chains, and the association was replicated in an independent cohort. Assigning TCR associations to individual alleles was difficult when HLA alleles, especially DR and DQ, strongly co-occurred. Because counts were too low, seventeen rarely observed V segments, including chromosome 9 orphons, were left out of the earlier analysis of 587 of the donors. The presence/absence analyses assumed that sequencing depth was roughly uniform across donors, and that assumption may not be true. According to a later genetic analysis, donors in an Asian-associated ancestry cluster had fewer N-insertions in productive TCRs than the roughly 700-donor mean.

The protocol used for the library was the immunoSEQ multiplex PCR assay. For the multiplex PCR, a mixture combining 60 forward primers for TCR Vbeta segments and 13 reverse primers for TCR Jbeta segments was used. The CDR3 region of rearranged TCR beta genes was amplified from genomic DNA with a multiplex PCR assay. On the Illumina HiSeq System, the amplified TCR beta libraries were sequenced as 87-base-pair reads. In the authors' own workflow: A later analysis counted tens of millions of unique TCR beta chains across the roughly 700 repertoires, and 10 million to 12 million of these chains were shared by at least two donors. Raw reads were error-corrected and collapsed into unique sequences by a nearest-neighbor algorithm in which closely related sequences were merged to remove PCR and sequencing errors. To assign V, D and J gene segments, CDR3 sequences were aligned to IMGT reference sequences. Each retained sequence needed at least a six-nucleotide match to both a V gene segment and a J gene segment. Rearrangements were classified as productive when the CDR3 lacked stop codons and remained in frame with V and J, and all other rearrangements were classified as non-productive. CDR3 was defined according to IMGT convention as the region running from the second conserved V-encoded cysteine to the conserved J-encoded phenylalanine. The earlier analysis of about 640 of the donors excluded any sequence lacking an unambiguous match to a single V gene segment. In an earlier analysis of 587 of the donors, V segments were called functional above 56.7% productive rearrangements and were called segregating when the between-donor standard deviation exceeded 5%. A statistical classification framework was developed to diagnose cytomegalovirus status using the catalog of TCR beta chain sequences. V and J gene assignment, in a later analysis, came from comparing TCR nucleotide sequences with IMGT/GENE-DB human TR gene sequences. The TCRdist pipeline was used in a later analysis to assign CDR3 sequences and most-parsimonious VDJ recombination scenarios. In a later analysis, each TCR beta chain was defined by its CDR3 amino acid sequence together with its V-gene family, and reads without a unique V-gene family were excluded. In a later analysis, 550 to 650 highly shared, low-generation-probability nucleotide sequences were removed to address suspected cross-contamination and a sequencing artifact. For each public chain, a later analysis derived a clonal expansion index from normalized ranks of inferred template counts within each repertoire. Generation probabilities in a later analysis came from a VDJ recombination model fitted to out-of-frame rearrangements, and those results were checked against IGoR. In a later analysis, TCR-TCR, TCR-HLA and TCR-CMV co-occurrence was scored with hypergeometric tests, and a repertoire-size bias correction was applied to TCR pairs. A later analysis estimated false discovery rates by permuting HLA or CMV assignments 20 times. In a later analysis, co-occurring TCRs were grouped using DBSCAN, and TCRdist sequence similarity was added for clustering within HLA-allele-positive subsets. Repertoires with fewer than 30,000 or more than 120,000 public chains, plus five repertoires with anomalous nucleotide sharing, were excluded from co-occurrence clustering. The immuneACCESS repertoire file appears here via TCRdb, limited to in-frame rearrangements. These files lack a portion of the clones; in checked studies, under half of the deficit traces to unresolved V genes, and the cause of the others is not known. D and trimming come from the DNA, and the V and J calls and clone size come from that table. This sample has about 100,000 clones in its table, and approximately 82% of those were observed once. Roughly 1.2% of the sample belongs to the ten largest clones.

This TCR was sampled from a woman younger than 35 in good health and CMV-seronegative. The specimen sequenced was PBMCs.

The CDR3 protein sequence reads: CASSVGGANNEQFF. At the DNA level, the sequence is TGTGCCAGCAGCGTAGGGGGAGCGAACAATGAGCAGTTCTTC. The chain is assembled from TRBV9 and TRBJ2-1, with TRBD2 as a weak D call on 5 bases. CDR1 is given as SGDLS and CDR2 as YYNGEE, both from the germline V gene. V and J lose 0 bases and 5 bases, and a span of 9 bases separates them. Including the terminal cysteine and phenylalanine, the CDR3 comprises 14 residues. Only the CDR3 DNA stays, 42 bases, in frame from base 1. The full variable domain, with segments outside the CDR3 supplied by the reference TRBV9 and TRBJ2-1 proteins, appears as DSGVTQTPKHLITATGQRVTLRCSPRSGDLSVYWYQQSLDQGLQFLIQYYNGEERAKGNILERFSAQQFPDLHSELNLSSLELGDSALYFCASSVGGANNEQFFGPGTRLTVL.